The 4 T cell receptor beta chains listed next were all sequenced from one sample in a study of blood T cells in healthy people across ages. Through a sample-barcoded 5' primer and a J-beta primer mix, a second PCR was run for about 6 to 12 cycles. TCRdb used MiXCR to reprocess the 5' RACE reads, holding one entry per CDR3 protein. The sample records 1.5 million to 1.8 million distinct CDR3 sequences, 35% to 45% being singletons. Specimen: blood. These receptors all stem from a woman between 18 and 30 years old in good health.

The CDR3 bases are TGCAGTGTACCCACTAGCGGGACGAGCTCCTACAATGAGCAGTACTTC. Its translation: CSVPTSGTSSYNEQYF. The rearrangement links TRBV20-1 to TRBJ2-1; TRBD2 aligns across 10 bases. The J call may be faulty, since TRBJ2-7 better matches the DNA end. This CDR3 is built from 16 residues. Germline CDR1 and CDR2: DFQATT and SNEGSKA (reference sequence).

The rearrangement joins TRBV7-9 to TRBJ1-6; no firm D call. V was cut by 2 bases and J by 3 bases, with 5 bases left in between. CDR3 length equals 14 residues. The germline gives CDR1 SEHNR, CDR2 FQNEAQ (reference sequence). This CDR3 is CASSLIHYNSPLHF. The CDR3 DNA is TGTGCCAGCAGCTTAATCCACTATAATTCACCCCTCCACTTT. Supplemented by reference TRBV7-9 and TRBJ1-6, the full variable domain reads DTGVSQNPRHKITKRGQNVTFRCDPISEHNRLYWYRQTLGQGPEFLTYFQNEAQLEKSRLLSDRFSAERPKGSFSTLEIQRTEQGDSAMYLCASSLIHYNSPLHFGNGTRLTVT.

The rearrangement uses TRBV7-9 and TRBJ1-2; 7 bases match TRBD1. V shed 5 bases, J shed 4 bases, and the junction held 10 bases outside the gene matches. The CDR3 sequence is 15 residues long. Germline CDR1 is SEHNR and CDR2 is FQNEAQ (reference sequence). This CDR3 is CASSPRQGGIYGYTF. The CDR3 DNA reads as TGTGCCAGCAGCCCTCGACAGGGAGGGATCTATGGCTACACCTTC.

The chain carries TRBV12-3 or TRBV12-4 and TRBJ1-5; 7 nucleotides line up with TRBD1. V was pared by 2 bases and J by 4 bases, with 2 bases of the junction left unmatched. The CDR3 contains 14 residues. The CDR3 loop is CASSLLGQNQPQHF. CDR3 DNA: TGTGCCAGCAGTTTATTGGGACAGAATCAGCCCCAGCATTTT.